One sample yielded the 11 T cell receptor beta chains listed below, sequenced in a study of T cell changes during pregnancy in multiple sclerosis. Sequenced by immunoSEQ multiplex PCR; TCRdb stores in-frame clones only, minus some. The sample contains 40,000 to 45,000 clones, around 90% of which appear only once. The sample was CD4+ T cells from peripheral blood mononuclear cells, taken before pregnancy. These receptors originate from a female donor with multiple sclerosis, enrolled in a pregnancy study.

The V and J genes are TRBV6-5 and TRBJ1-4, with a tentative D call TRBD1 (6 bases). This CDR3 comprises 11 residues. Germline V gives CDR1 MNHEY, CDR2 SVGAGI. The CDR3 nucleotides are TGTGGTACAGGGTTTAAGGGAAAACTGTTTTTT. Its translation is CGTGFKGKLFF.

V gene TRBV7-8 combines with J gene TRBJ2-7; D gene ambiguous. CDR1 is SGHVS and CDR2 is FQNEAQ in the germline V gene. This CDR3 comprises 12 residues. V was clipped by 2 bases and J by 4 bases, with 6 bases between them. CDR3 amino acids: CASSLTLYEQYF. The CDR3 nucleotides are TGTGCCAGCAGCTTAACTCTGTACGAGCAGTACTTC.

This clone occurred once. This sequence joins TRBV27 and TRBJ1-5; D is undetermined. CDR1 is MNHEY and CDR2 is SMNVEV in the germline V gene (reference sequence). The CDR3 length is 13 residues. Deletions cut 3 bases from V and 9 bases from J, with 12 bases between. CDR3 coding DNA: TGTGCCAGCAGTTTGAGGGAGACGTGGCCCCAGCATTTT. Residues: CASSLRETWPQHF.

This chain joins TRBV12-5 and TRBJ2-3; D uncertain. In germline, CDR1 is LGHNT, CDR2 FRNRAP. CDR3 length equals 15 residues. The ends were cut back, 0 bases at V and 2 bases at J, with 9 bases in the middle. The CDR3 coding sequence is TGTGCTAGTGGTTTGGTACTGGGCCCCACAGATACGCAGTATTTT. It codes for CASGLVLGPTDTQYF.

The chain couples TRBV2 to TRBJ2-7, with D possibly being TRBD2 (5 bases). CDR1 is SNHLY, CDR2 FYNNEI, per germline. With 7 bases removed from V and 0 bases from J, the gap between germline ends came to 7 bases. There are 12 residues in the CDR3. CDR3 DNA: TGTGCCAGCACGGCGGGCTCCTACGAGCAGTACTTC. Translated, it gives CASTAGSYEQYF.

This clone occurred once. The genes are TRBV7-9 and TRBJ2-1; the match to TRBD1 covers 9 bases. CDR3 length equals 14 residues. J gave up 7 bases and V 4 bases, and 5 bases lay outside the gene matches. Germline assignment: CDR1 SEHNR and CDR2 FQNEAQ (reference sequence). The chain's CDR3 is CASSSSDRGNEQFF. As DNA, the CDR3 is TGTGCCAGCAGCTCCTCGGACAGGGGAAATGAGCAGTTCTTC.

The chain uses TRBV7-3 and TRBJ2-3; no definite D call. Deletions cut 5 bases from V and 2 bases from J, with 5 bases between. The CDR3 length is 12 residues. Germline CDR1 SGHTA, CDR2 FQGTGA. Written as DNA, the CDR3 is TGTGCCAGCAGCGTCAACACAGATACGCAGTATTTT. The encoded protein is CASSVNTDTQYF.

This rearrangement joins TRBV5-1 to TRBJ2-1; the match to TRBD2 covers 14 bases. The CDR3 consists of 15 residues. The junction had 5 bases not matched to a gene; V was cut back by 5 bases and J by 7 bases. Germline CDR1 and CDR2: SGHRS and YFSETQ. The CDR3 sequence: CASRSGTSGGNEQFF. The CDR3 DNA follows: TGCGCCAGCAGATCCGGGACTAGCGGGGGTAATGAGCAGTTCTTC.

J is TRBJ2-7 and V is TRBV29-1; TRBD1 matches 10 bases. This CDR3 is 16 amino acids long. Germline V gene lookup returns CDR1 SQVTM and CDR2 ANQGSEA. V lost 7 bases to trimming and J lost 3 bases; unmatched junction nucleotides: 15. CDR3 amino acids: CSAGTGDIWGFYEQYF. DNA for the CDR3: TGCAGCGCCGGGACAGGGGACATTTGGGGTTTCTACGAGCAGTACTTC.

V gene TRBV19 combines with J gene TRBJ2-3; weak D call: TRBD2 (6 bases). The CDR3 runs to 14 residues. The V gene lost 1 base and the J gene lost 6 bases, with 11 bases spanning the gap. Germline values: CDR1 LNHDA, CDR2 SQIVND (reference sequence). The CDR3 nucleotides read TGTGCCAGTAGTATAGGACTAGGGACCGATACGCAGTATTTT. The encoded protein is CASSIGLGTDTQYF.

This clone was found once. This sequence joins TRBV7-3 and TRBJ1-2; a weak D match, TRBD1 (6 bases). This CDR3 has 18 amino acids. Between the trimmed V and J ends, which lost 1 base and 3 bases, there was a span of 21 bases. Per germline, CDR1 SGHTA and CDR2 FQGTGA. The CDR3 region has the DNA TGTGCCAGCAGCTTAATGGGTGGTCGGGGGGGCTCACACTATGGCTACACCTTC. It codes for CASSLMGGRGGSHYGYTF.